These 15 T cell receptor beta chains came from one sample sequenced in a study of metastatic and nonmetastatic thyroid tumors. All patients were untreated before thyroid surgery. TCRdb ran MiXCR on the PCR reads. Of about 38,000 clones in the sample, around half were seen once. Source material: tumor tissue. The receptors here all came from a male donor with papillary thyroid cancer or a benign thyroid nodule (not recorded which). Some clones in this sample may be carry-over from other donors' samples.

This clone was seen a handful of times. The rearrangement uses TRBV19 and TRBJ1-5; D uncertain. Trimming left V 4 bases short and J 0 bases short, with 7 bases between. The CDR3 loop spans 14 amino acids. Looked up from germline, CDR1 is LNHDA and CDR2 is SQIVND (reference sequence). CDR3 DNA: TGTGCCAGTAGTAAGGACGGTAGCAATCAGCCCCAGCATTTT. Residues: CASSKDGSNQPQHF. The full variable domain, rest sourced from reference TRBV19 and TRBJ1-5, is DGGITQSPKYLFRKEGQNVTLSCEQNLNHDAMYWYRQDPGQGLRLIYYSQIVNDFQKGDIAEGYSVSREKKESFPLTVTSAQKNPTAFYLCASSKDGSNQPQHFGDGTRLSIL.

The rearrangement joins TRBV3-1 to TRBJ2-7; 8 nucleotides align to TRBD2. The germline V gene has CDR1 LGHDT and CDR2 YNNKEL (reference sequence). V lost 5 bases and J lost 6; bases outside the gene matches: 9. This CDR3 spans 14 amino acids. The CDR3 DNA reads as TGTGCCAGCAGCTTTCGGACTAGCAATAGCGAGCAGTACTTC. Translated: CASSFRTSNSEQYF.

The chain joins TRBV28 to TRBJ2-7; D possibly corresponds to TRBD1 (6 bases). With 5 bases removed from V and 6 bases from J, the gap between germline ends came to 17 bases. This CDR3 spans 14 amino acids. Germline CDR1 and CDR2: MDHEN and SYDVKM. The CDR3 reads CASSGDRPSAEQYF. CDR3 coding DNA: TGTGCCAGCAGTGGAGACAGGCCTAGTGCCGAGCAGTACTTC.

The CDR3 reads CSVGSTDTQYF. CDR3 coding DNA: TGCAGTGTCGGTAGCACAGATACGCAGTATTTT. The gene calls are TRBV20-1 and TRBJ2-3; no clear D. Trimming took 7 bases from V and 0 from J, leaving 5 bases between them. Germline V gives CDR1 DFQATT, CDR2 SNEGSKA (reference sequence). The CDR3 is made up of 11 amino acids.

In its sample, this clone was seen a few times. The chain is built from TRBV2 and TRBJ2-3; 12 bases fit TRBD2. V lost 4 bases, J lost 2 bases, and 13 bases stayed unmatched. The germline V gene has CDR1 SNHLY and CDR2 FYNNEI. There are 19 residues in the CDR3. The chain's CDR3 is CASSGVALLAGGYTDTQYF. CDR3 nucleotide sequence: TGTGCCAGCAGTGGCGTGGCATTGCTAGCGGGGGGGTACACAGATACGCAGTATTTT.

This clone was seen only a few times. The DNA of the CDR3 is TGTGCCAGCAGCCAAACTAGCGGGACCTCCTACGAGCAGTACTTC. This sequence encodes CASSQTSGTSYEQYF. The J gene is TRBJ2-7, the V gene TRBV6-2 or TRBV6-3; 10 bases fit TRBD2. V gave up 6 bases and J gave up 0 bases; unmatched junction bases: 5. This CDR3 contains 15 residues. The germline gives CDR1 MNHEY, CDR2 SVGEGT.

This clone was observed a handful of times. The CDR3 is CASRGDQGTRHGYTF. The CDR3 DNA is TGTGCCAGCAGAGGTGATCAGGGGACTAGGCATGGCTACACCTTC. The V call is TRBV6-1, the J call TRBJ1-2; TRBD1 is a possible D gene (6 bases). In germline, CDR1 is MNHNS, CDR2 SASEGT. CDR3 length: 15 amino acids. Trimming shortened V by 6 bases and J by 6 bases, and 20 bases separated the two germline ends.

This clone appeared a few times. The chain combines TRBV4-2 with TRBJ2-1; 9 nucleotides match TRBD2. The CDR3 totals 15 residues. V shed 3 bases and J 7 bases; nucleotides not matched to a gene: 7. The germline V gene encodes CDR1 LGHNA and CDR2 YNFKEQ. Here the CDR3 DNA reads TGTGCCAGCAGCCACAAGCGGGAGGCTAATAATGAGCAGTTCTTC. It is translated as CASSHKREANNEQFF.

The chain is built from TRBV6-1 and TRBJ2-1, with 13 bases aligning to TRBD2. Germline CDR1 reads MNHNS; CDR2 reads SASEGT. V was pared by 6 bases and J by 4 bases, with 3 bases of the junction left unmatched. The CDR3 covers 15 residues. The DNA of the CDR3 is TGTGCCAGCAGACTAGCGGGGGGGCCTTACAATGAGCAGTTCTTC. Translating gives CASRLAGGPYNEQFF.

This chain's CDR3 is CAISDGTAYEQYF. The DNA for the CDR3 is TGTGCCATCAGTGATGGGACAGCCTACGAGCAGTACTTC. The chain has TRBV10-3 and TRBJ2-7, with 7 bases identical to TRBD1. There are 13 residues in the CDR3. Germline CDR1 and CDR2: ENHRY and SYGVKD. J was trimmed by 2 bases and V by 3 bases; bases with no gene match: 1.

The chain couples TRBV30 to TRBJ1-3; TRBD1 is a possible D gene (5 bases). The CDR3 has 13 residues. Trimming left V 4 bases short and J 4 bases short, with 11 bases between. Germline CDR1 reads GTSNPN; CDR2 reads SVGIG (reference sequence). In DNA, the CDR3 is TGTGCCTGGACGCAGGGATCCGGAAACACCATATATTTT. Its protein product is CAWTQGSGNTIYF.

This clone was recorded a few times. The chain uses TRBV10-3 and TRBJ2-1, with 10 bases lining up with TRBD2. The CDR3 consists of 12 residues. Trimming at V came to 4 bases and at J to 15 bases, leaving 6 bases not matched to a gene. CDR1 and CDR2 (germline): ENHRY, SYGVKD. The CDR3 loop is CAISGGGLAAFF. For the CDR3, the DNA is TGTGCCATCAGTGGGGGTGGACTAGCGGCGTTCTTC.

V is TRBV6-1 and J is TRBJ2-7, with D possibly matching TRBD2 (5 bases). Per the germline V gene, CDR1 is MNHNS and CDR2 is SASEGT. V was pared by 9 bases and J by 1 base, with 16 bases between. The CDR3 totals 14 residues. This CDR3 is CASFEYGVSYEQYF. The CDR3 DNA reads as TGTGCCAGTTTCGAGTACGGGGTTTCCTACGAGCAGTACTTC.

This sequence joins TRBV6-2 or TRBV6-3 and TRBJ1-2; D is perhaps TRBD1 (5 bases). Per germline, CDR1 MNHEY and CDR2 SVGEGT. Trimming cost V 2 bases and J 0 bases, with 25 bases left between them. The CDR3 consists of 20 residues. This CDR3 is CASSYTEWLFTGDANYGYTF. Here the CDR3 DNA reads TGTGCCAGCAGTTACACCGAATGGTTATTCACAGGAGACGCTAACTATGGCTACACCTTC.

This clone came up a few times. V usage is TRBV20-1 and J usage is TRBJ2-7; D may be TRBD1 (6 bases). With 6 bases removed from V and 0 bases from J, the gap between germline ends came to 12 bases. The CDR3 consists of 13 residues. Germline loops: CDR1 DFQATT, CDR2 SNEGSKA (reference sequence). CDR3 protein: CSARDTSSYEQYF. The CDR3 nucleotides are TGCAGTGCAAGGGACACCAGCTCCTACGAGCAGTACTTC.